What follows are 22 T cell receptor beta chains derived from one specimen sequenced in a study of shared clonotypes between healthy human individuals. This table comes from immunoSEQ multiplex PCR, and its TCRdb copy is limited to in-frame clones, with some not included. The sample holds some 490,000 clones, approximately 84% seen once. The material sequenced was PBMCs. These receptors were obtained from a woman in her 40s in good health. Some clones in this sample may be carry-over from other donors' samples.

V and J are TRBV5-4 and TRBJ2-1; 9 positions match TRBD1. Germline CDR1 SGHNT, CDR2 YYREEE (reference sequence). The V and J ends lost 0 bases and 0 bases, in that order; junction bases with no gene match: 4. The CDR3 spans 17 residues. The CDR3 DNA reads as TGTGCCAGCAGCTTGGGGACAGGGGTCCCCTCCTACAATGAGCAGTTCTTC. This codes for CASSLGTGVPSYNEQFF.

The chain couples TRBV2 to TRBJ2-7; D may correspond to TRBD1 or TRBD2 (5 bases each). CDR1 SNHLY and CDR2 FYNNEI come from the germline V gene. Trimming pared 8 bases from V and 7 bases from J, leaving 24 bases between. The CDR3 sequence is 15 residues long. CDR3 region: CASRSDGGESREQYF. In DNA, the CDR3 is TGTGCCAGCCGAAGTGATGGGGGAGAGTCGAGGGAGCAGTACTTC.

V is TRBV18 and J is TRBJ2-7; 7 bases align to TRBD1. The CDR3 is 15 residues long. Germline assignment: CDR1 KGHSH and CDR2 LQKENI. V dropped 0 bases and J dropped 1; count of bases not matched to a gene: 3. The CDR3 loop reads CASSPPATGSYEQYF. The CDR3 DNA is TGTGCCAGCTCACCACCAGCGACAGGGTCCTACGAGCAGTACTTC.

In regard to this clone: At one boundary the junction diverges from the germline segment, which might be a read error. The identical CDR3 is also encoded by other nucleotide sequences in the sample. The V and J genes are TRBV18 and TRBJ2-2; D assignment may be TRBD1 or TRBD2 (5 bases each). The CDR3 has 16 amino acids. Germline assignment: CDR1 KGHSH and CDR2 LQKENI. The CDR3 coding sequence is TGTGCCAGCTCACCAGGGGCGGGCGCTAACACCGGTGAGCTGTTTTTT. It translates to CASSPGAGANTGELFF.

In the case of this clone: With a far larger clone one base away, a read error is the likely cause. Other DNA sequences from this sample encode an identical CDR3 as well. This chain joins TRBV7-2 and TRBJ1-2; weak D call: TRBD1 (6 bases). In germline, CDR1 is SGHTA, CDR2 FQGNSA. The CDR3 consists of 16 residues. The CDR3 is CASSLELAGEGYGYTF. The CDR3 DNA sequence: TGTGCTAGCAGCTTAGAGTTGGCAGGGGAGGGCTATGGCTACACCTTC.

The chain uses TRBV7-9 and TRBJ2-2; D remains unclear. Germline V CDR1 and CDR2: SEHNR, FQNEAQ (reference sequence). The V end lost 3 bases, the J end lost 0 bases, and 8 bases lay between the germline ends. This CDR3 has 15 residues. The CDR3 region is CASSFSRANTGELFF. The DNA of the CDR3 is TGTGCCAGCAGCTTTTCCAGAGCGAACACCGGGGAGCTGTTTTTT.

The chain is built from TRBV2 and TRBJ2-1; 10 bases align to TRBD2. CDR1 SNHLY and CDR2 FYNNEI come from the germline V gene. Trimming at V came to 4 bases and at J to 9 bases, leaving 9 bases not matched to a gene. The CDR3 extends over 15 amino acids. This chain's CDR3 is CASSVKREGLGEQFF. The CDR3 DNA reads TGTGCCAGCAGTGTTAAGCGGGAGGGCCTAGGTGAGCAGTTCTTC.

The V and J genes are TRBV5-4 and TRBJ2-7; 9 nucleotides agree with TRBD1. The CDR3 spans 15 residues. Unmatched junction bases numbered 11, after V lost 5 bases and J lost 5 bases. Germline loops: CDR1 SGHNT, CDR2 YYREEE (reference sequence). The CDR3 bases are TGTGCCAGCAGTCCAGAACAGGGGGCGAGGGACGAGCAGTACTTC. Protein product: CASSPEQGARDEQYF. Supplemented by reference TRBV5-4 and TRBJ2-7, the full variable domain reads ETGVTQSPTHLIKTRGQQVTLRCSSQSGHNTVSWYQQALGQGPQFIFQYYREEENGRGNFPPRFSGLQFPNYSSELNVNALELDDSALYLCASSPEQGARDEQYFGPGTRLTVT.

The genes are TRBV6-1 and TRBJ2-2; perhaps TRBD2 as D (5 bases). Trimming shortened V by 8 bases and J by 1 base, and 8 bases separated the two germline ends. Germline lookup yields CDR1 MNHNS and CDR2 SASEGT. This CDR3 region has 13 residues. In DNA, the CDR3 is TGTGCCAGCTGGGGAGAGAACACCGGGGAGCTGTTTTTT. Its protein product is CASWGENTGELFF.

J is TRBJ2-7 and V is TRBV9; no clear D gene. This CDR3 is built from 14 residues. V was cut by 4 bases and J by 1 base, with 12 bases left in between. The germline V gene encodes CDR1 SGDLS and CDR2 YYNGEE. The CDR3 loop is CASSPRPRSYEQYF. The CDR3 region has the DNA TGTGCCAGCAGCCCCCGACCCCGATCCTACGAGCAGTACTTC.

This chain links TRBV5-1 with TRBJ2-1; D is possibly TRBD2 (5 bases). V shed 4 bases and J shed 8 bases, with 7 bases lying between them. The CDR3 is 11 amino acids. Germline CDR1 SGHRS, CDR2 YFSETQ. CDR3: CASSQRDEQFF. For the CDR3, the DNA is TGCGCCAGCAGCCAGAGGGATGAGCAGTTCTTC.

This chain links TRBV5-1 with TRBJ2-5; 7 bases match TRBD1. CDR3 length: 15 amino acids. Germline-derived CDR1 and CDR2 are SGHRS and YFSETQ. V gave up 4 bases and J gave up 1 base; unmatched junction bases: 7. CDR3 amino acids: CASSTLGTAQETQYF. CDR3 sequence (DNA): TGCGCCAGCAGCACACTCGGGACAGCCCAAGAGACCCAGTACTTC.

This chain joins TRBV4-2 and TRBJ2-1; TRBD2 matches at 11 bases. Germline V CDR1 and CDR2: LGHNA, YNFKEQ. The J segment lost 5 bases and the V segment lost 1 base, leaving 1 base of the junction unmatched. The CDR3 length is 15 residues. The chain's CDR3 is CASSQGGLADNEQFF. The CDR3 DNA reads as TGTGCCAGCAGCCAAGGGGGACTAGCGGACAATGAGCAGTTCTTC.

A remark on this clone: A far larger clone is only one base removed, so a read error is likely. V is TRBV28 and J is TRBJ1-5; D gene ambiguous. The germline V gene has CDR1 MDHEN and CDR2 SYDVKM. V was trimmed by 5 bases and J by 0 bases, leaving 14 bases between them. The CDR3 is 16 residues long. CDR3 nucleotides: TGTGCCAGCAGTCAACAGTGGCTATATAGCAATCAGCCCCAGCATTTT. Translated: CASSQQWLYSNQPQHF. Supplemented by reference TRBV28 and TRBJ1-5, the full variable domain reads DVKVTQSSRYLVKRTGEKVFLECVQDMDHENMFWYRQDPGLGLRLIYFSYDVKMKEKGDIPEGYSVSREKKERFSLILESASTNQTSMYLCASSQQWLYSNQPQHFGDGTRLSIL.

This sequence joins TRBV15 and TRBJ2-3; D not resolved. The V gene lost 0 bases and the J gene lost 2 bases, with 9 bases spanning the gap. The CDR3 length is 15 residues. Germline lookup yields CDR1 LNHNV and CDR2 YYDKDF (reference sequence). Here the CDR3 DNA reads TGTGCCACCAGCAGAGAGGGAAGACTCACAGATACGCAGTATTTT. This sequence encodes CATSREGRLTDTQYF.

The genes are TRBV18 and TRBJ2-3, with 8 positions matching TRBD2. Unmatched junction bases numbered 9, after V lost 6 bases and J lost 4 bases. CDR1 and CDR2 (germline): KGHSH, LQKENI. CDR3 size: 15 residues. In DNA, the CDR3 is TGTGCCAGCTCCTCGGGGAGCGGGAGTTCAGATACGCAGTATTTT. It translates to CASSSGSGSSDTQYF. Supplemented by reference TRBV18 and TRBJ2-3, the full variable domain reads NAGVMQNPRHLVRRRGQEARLRCSPMKGHSHVYWYRQLPEEGLKFMVYLQKENIIDESGMPKERFSAEFPKEGPSILRIQQVVRGDSAAYFCASSSGSGSSDTQYFGPGTRLTVL.

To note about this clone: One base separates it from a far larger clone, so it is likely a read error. CDR3 coding DNA: TGTGCCGGCAGGCCTACTCTTTCCGCTGAAGCTTTCTTT. Translating it yields CAGRPTLSAEAFF. This chain uses TRBV6-5 with TRBJ1-1; D unclear. CDR1 is MNHEY, CDR2 SVGAGI, per germline. CDR3 size: 13 residues.

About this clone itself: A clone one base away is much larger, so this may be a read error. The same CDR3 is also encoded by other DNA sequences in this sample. The CDR3 loop reads CASSWARTDTQYF. The CDR3 DNA reads TGCGCCAGTAGTTGGGCCCGCACAGATACGCAGTATTTT. The rearrangement joins TRBV19 to TRBJ2-3; no clear D. The CDR3 contains 13 residues. Looked up from germline, CDR1 is LNHDA and CDR2 is SQIVND (reference sequence).

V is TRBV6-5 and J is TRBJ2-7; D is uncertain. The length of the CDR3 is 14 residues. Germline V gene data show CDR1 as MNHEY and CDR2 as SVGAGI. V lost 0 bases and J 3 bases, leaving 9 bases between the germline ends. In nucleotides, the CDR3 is TGTGCCAGCAGTTACTCCGCGCTTGGCTACGAGCAGTACTTC. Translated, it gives CASSYSALGYEQYF.

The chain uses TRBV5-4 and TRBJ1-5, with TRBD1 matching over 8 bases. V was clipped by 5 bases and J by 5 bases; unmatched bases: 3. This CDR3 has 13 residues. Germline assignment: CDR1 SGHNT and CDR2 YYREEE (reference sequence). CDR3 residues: CASSSDRDQPQHF. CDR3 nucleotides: TGTGCCAGCAGTTCGGACAGGGATCAGCCCCAGCATTTT.

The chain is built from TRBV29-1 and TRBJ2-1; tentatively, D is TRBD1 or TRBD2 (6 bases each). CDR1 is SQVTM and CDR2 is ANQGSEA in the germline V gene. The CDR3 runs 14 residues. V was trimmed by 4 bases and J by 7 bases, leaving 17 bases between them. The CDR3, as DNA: TGCAGCGTTGCCCTAGGGGGGCTGAAGAATGAGCAGTTCTTC. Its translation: CSVALGGLKNEQFF.

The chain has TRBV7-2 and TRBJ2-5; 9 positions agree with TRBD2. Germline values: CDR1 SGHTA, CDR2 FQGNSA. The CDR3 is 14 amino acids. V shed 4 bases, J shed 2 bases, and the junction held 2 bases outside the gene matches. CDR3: CASSSTSGQETQYF. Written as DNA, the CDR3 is TGTGCCAGCAGCTCGACTAGCGGACAAGAGACCCAGTACTTC. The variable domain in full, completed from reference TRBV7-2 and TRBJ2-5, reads GAGVSQSPSNKVTEKGKDVELRCDPISGHTALYWYRQSLGQGLEFLIYFQGNSAPDKSGLPSDRFSAERTGGSVSTLTIQRTQQEDSAVYLCASSSTSGQETQYFGPGTRLLVL.